A selection of T cell receptor beta chains follows, all from one sample in a study of blood T cell repertoires in COVID-19. Some clones are missing from TCRdb's copy, which holds only in-frame ones; the method was immunoSEQ multiplex PCR. The sample carries about 90,000 clones, 81% recorded once. Sequencing was carried out using peripheral blood. These receptors were obtained from a man older than 75 with active or convalescent COVID-19. Both conserved end residues are part of each CDR3. A D gene is named only where the DNA matches it firmly. Only some rows state a clone size, as once, few, many or a class for expanded clones.

clone_size | j_call | v_call | d_call | cdr3_nt | cdr3_aa
few | TRBJ2-2 | TRBV5-1 | - | TGCGCCAGCAGCTTGTTTGGAGCGAGGAACACCGGGGAGCTGTTTTTT | CASSLFGARNTGELFF
- | TRBJ2-1 | TRBV6-1 | - | TGTGCCAGCAGTGAACGGGCCGGGCTCCAGGGTGAGCAGTTCTTC | CASSERAGLQGEQFF
- | TRBJ2-5 | TRBV9 | - | TGTGCCAGCAGCGGTGGGGGGAGAGAGACCCAGTACTTC | CASSGGGRETQYF
few | TRBJ1-2 | TRBV5-6 | TRBD1 | TGTGCCAGCAGCTTGGGACCCAGACAGGGTCTAGGCTACACCTTC | CASSLGPRQGLGYTF
- | TRBJ2-2 | TRBV19 | - | TGTGCCAGTGCGGGACGGGCGAACACCGGGGAGCTGTTTTTT | CASAGRANTGELFF
- | TRBJ2-3 | TRBV27 | TRBD2 | TGTGCCAGCGGGGGGGGGTGGGGTAGCACAGATACGCAGTATTTT | CASGGGWGSTDTQYF
- | TRBJ2-3 | TRBV25-1 | - | TGTGCCAGCAGTGAAGATGGGGAGGGGGGGCCAAATACGCAGTATTTT | CASSEDGEGGPNTQYF
- | TRBJ2-7 | TRBV7-6 | - | TGTGCCAGCAGCTTAGGGACTAACTCCTACGAGCAGTACTTC | CASSLGTNSYEQYF
few | TRBJ1-1 | TRBV10-3 | - | TGTGCCATCAGTGAGTGGGAGGACGTGAACACTGAAGCTTTCTTT | CAISEWEDVNTEAFF
- | TRBJ2-1 | TRBV12-5 | TRBD2 | TGTGCTAGTGGTTTGGTACACGGGGCGGGGGTACATGAGCAGTTCTTC | CASGLVHGAGVHEQFF
- | TRBJ1-2 | TRBV24-1 | - | TGTGCCACCAGTGATCCGACAGTGGGTAACTATGGCTACACCTTC | CATSDPTVGNYGYTF
- | TRBJ2-1 | TRBV6-6 | - | TGTGCCAGCAGTTACTTTCGCAATGAGCAGTTCTTC | CASSYFRNEQFF
- | TRBJ1-2 | TRBV12-3/TRBV12-4 | - | TGTGCCAGCAGTCAGAGGGCTAACTATGGCTACACCTTC | CASSQRANYGYTF
- | TRBJ2-7 | TRBV5-4 | TRBD1 | TGTGCCAGCAGCTCTGGACAGGGAGTGCAGTACTTC | CASSSGQGVQYF
- | TRBJ2-2 | TRBV29-1 | - | TGCAGCGCCACCGCCCCCACTAGCACCGGGGAGCTGTTTTTT | CSATAPTSTGELFF
- | TRBJ2-7 | TRBV6-5 | - | TGTGCCAGCAGTTACTCGGGGCAGCCAGCCTACGAGCAGTACTTC | CASSYSGQPAYEQYF
- | TRBJ1-2 | TRBV12-5 | - | TGTGCTAGTGGTTTGAACAACGGGGAGCGCGGCTACACCTTC | CASGLNNGERGYTF
once | TRBJ2-4 | TRBV11-3 | TRBD1 | TGTGCCAGCAGCTTAGGGGGGACAGGGGCCAAAAACATTCAGTACTTC | CASSLGGTGAKNIQYF
few | TRBJ1-6 | TRBV18 | - | TGTGCCAGCTCACCGGTGGGCAGTCAGAGCTCCTATAATTCACCCCTCCACTTT | CASSPVGSQSSYNSPLHF
- | TRBJ2-7 | TRBV5-1 | TRBD1 | TGCGCCAGCAGTTCGACAGGGGGAAGCTACGAGCAGTACTTC | CASSSTGGSYEQYF
few | TRBJ1-2 | TRBV6-1 | TRBD1 | TGTGCCAGCAGTGAGGGACAGGGAGCTGATGGCTACACCTTC | CASSEGQGADGYTF
- | TRBJ1-6 | TRBV14 | TRBD1 | TGTGCCAGCAGCGACAGGGTCGGTAATTATAATTCACCCCTCCACTTT | CASSDRVGNYNSPLHF
- | TRBJ2-6 | TRBV27 | - | TGTGCCAGCAGTTTATTCTCGGGCAGGGGCACCGGGGCCAACGTCCTGACTTTC | CASSLFSGRGTGANVLTF
few | TRBJ2-1 | TRBV6-5 | - | TGTGCCAGCAGTCAGGGAGGGGGGATTTGGAATGAGCAGTTCTTC | CASSQGGGIWNEQFF
- | TRBJ2-7 | TRBV7-2 | - | TGTGCCAGCAGCCCCCCGGGGGTTTCCTACGAGCAGTACTTC | CASSPPGVSYEQYF
- | TRBJ2-6 | TRBV3-1/TRBV3-2 | TRBD1 | TGTGCCAGCAGCCCAACACCGGGACAGGGTTCAGGGGCCAACGTCCTGACTTTC | CASSPTPGQGSGANVLTF
- | TRBJ1-2 | TRBV20-1 | - | TGCAGTGCATCCCCAAACTATGGCTACACCTTC | CSASPNYGYTF
- | TRBJ1-3 | TRBV4-1 | - | TGCGCCAGCAGCCAAGATTACTCTGGAAACACCATATATTTT | CASSQDYSGNTIYF
- | TRBJ1-2 | TRBV12-3/TRBV12-4 | - | TGTGCCACCGAGTTCGGCTATGGCTACACCTTC | CATEFGYGYTF
- | TRBJ2-1 | TRBV4-1 | TRBD2 | TGCGCCAGCAGCCAAGAGAGGACTAGCCCCGGTGAGCAGTTCTTC | CASSQERTSPGEQFF
few | TRBJ2-2 | TRBV5-1 | - | TGCGCCAGCAGGGGGGCCACTGATAGCGGGGAGCTGTTTTTT | CASRGATDSGELFF
few | TRBJ1-4 | TRBV29-1 | - | TGCAGCGTTGAAGATCGAGGAGCAACTAATGAAAAACTGTTTTTT | CSVEDRGATNEKLFF
- | TRBJ2-1 | TRBV5-6 | TRBD2 | TGTGCCAGCAGCTTGGCCGGAGAGCGGGGGCTCCTTCGGGGGCAGTTCTTC | CASSLAGERGLLRGQFF
- | TRBJ2-3 | TRBV9 | TRBD2 | TGTGCCAGCAGTATTGATCCTAGCGGGGGGCTCCTGGATACGCAGTATTTT | CASSIDPSGGLLDTQYF
- | TRBJ1-3 | TRBV3-1/TRBV3-2 | - | TGTGCCAGCAGTAGCTTCTCTGGAAACACCATATATTTT | CASSSFSGNTIYF
- | TRBJ2-1 | TRBV6-2/TRBV6-3 | - | TGTGCCAGCAGTAGTAGAAATGAGCAGTTCTTC | CASSSRNEQFF
- | TRBJ2-1 | TRBV19 | - | TGTGCCAGTAGTCTACGACTTGACCGCAATGAGCAGTTCTTC | CASSLRLDRNEQFF
- | TRBJ2-3 | TRBV3-1/TRBV3-2 | - | TGTGCCAGCAGCCAAGTTTCAGCAGATACGCAGTATTTT | CASSQVSADTQYF
- | TRBJ2-2 | TRBV5-6 | TRBD2 | TGTGCCAGCAGCTCCTCGGGGGGACTAGCGACATATGGCACCGGGGAGCTGTTTTTT | CASSSSGGLATYGTGELFF
- | TRBJ1-1 | TRBV5-4 | TRBD1 | TGTGCCAGCAGCCGGGGGGGACAGGGGATGCTAAAGAACACTGAAGCTTTCTTT | CASSRGGQGMLKNTEAFF